The present T cell receptor beta chain was sequenced within a study of neurological immune-mediated disorders. Study-level results: Sharing of CDR3 amino acid sequences among expanded clones across subjects was absent, suggesting private repertoires in all groups.

This clonotype came up many times. As yet, its antigen is unknown. V was trimmed by 9 bases and J by 3 bases, leaving 8 bases between them. The CDR3 contains 11 residues. CDR1 is MGHDK and CDR2 is SYGVNS in the germline V gene. Via MiXCR, TCRdb re-called the 5' RACE reads, giving one row per CDR3 protein. The table includes about 66,000 distinct CDR3 sequences, about 4% detected once. The receptor was isolated from a man aged 25 to 45 with multiple sclerosis. Specimen: PBMCs. The chain links TRBV25-1 to TRBJ1-1; D unclear. CDR3 in DNA: TGTGCCAGTCGGAGTTACACTGAAGCTTTCTTT. Residues: CASRSYTEAFF.